This TCR beta chain was captured by sequencing in a study of human T cells and chemical hapten exposure. This clonotype has a count of ten or more. Trimming cost V 3 bases and J 7 bases; bases outside gene matches: 11. This CDR3 region has 15 residues. Germline CDR1 reads SQVTM; CDR2 reads ANQGSEA. Documented time point: healthy volunteer bleed at 2 weeks. Unfractionated whole blood was the source of the extracted total RNA. TCRdb re-called the RACE reads with MiXCR, one entry per CDR3 protein. Here the sample spans about 45,000 distinct CDR3 sequences, 3.5% to 4.5% being singletons. The rearrangement uses TRBV29-1 and TRBJ2-1, with 8 bases aligning to TRBD2. Sequences were obtained from whole blood. This TCR was sampled from a human donor in good health. Some clones in this sample may be carry-over from other donors' samples. The CDR3 sequence is CSVDRGLAPRNEQFF. The CDR3 bases are TGCAGCGTTGACCGCGGACTAGCCCCTCGTAATGAGCAGTTCTTC.